This T cell receptor (beta chain) was sequenced for a study of CD8+ T cells in alopecia areata. Looking at the study overall: Dosing spanned 6 to 18 months on tofacitinib, then 6 months off drug. Patients given treatment had severity scored by the percentage of scalp area affected.

Investigators isolated RNA and reverse transcribed it into cDNA to act as the sequencing template. The data were produced by immunoSEQ multiplex PCR, yet TCRdb's version contains in-frame clones alone and is incomplete. The sample includes roughly 200,000 clones, roughly two fifths of them seen just once. The treatment denotes: oral pan-JAK inhibitor, 5-10 mg twice daily. Findings and limits, study-wide: In scalp, tofacitinib significantly decreased clonality and expanded CD8+ clones among the top 100.

CDR1 is MDHEN, CDR2 SYDVKM, per germline. This CDR3 is built from 16 residues. V lost 4 bases, J lost 0 bases, and 4 bases stayed unmatched. On this clone itself: Its antigen is unknown.

The specimen was CD4+ T cells sorted from blood, collected around week 31, from a patient treated with tofacitinib. The clonotype comes from a human donor with alopecia areata. This chain connects TRBV28 to TRBJ2-7; TRBD2 matches at 12 bases. The CDR3, as DNA: TGTGCCAGCAGTTCTAGCGGGAGGGGGAGCTCCTACGAGCAGTACTTC. Translating gives CASSSSGRGSSYEQYF.